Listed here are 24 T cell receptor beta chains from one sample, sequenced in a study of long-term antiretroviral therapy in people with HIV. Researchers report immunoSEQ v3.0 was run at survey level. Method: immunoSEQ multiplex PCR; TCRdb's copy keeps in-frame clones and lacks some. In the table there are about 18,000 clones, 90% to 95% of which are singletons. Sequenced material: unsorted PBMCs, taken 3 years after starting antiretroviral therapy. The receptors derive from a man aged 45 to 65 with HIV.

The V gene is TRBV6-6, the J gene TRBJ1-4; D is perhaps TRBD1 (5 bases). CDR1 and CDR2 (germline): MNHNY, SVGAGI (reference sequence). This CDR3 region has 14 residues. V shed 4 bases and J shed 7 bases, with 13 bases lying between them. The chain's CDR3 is CASSLGTATEKLFF. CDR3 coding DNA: TGTGCCAGCAGTTTGGGGACCGCTACTGAAAAACTGTTTTTT.

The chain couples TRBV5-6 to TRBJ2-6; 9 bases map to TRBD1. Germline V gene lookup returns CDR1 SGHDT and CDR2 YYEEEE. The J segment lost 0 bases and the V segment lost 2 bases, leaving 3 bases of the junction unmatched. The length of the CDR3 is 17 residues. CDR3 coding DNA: TGTGCCAGCAGCTTAAGGACAGGGGCCTCTGGGGCCAACGTCCTGACTTTC. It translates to CASSLRTGASGANVLTF.

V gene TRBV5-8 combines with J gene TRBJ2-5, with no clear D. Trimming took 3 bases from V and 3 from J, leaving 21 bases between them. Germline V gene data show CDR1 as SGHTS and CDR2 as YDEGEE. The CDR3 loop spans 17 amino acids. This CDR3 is CASSSMTGKRDKETQYF. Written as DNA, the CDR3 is TGTGCCAGCAGCTCGATGACTGGAAAGCGCGACAAAGAGACCCAGTACTTC.

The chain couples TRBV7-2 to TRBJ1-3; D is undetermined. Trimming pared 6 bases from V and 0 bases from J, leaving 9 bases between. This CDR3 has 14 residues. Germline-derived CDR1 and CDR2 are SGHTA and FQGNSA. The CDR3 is CASSPDVSGNTIYF. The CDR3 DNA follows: TGTGCCAGCAGTCCGGACGTCTCTGGAAACACCATATATTTT.

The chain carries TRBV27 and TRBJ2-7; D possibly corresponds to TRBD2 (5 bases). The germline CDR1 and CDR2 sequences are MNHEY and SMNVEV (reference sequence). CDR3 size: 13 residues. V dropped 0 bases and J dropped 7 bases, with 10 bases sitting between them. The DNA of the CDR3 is TGTGCCAGCAGTTTATCGACGGGAAGAGAGCAGTACTTC. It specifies CASSLSTGREQYF.

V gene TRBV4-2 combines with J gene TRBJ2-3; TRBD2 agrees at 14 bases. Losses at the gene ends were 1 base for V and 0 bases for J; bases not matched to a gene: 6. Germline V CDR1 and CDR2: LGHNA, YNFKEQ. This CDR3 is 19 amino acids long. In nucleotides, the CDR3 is TGTGCCAGCAGCCAAGCCGGGACTAGCGGGGGAGCAAGCACAGATACGCAGTATTTT. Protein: CASSQAGTSGGASTDTQYF.

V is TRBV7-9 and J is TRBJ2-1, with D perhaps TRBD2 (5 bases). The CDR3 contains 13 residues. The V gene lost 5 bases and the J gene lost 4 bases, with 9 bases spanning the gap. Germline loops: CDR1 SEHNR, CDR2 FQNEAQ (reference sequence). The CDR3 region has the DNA TGTGCCAGCAGCCCCGGGATGTACAATGAGCAGTTCTTC. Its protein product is CASSPGMYNEQFF.

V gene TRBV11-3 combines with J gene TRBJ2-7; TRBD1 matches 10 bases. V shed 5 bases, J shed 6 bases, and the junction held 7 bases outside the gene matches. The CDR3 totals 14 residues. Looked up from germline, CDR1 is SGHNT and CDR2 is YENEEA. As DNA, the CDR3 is TGTGCCAGCAGCCGAGGACAGGGGGAAGGCGAGCAGTACTTC. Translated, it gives CASSRGQGEGEQYF.

Here the CDR3 reads CASSRGGSGANVLTF. CDR3 nucleotide sequence: TGTGCCAGCAGCCGAGGGGGCTCTGGGGCCAACGTCCTGACTTTC. The chain couples TRBV7-2 to TRBJ2-6; a possible D gene is TRBD1 (6 bases). The germline CDR1 and CDR2 sequences are SGHTA and FQGNSA. The CDR3 is 15 residues long. V lost 5 bases and J lost 0, with 8 bases in between.

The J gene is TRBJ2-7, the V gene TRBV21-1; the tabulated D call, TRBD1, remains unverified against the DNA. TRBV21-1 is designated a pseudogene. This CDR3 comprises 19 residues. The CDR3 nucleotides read TGTGCCAGCAGCAAGAGGTTCAGGGGGCAAAGATGTGGGGAAAACGAGCAGTACTTC. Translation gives CASSKRFRGQRCGENEQYF.

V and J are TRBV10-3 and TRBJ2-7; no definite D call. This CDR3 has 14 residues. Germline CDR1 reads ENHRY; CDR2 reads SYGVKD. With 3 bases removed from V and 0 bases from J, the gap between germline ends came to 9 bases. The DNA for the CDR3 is TGTGCCATCAGTGAAGGGCCCCTCTCCTACGAGCAGTACTTC. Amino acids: CAISEGPLSYEQYF.

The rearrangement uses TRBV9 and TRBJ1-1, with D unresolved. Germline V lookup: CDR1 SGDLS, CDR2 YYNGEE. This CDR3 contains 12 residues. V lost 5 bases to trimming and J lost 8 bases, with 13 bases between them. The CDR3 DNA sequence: TGTGCCAGCAGGCCCCTTACGGGGGAAGCTTTCTTT. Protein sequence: CASRPLTGEAFF.

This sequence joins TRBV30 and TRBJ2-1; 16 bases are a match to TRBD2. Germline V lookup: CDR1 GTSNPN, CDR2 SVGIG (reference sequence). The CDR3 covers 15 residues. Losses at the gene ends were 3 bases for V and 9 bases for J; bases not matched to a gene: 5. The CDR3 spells CAWSAGTSGGAEQFF. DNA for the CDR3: TGTGCCTGGAGCGCCGGGACTAGCGGGGGGGCTGAGCAGTTCTTC.

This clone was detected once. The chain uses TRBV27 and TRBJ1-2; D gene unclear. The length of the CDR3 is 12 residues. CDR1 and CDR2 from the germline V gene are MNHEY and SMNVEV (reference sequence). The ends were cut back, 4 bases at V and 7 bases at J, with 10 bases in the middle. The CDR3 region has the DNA TGTGCCAGCAGTTCTTTGGAGGGTGGCTACACCTTC. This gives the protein CASSSLEGGYTF.

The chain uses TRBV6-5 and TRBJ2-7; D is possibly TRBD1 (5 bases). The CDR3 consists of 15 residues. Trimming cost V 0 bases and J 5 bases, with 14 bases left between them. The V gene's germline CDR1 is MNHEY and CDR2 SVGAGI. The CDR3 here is CASSYSLQGNHEQYF. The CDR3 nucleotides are TGTGCCAGCAGTTACTCTCTTCAGGGTAACCACGAGCAGTACTTC.

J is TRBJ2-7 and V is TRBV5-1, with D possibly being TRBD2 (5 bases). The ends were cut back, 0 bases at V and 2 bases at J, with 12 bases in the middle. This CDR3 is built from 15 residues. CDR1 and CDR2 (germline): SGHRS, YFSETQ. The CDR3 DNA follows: TGCGCCAGCAGCTTGGGGCCGGGGAGCGCCTACGAGCAGTACTTC. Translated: CASSLGPGSAYEQYF.

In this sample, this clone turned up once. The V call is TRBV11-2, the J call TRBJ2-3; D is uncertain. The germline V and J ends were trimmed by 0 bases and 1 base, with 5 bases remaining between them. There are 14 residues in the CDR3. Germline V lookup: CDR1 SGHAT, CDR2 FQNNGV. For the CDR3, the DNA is TGTGCCAGCAGCTTAGATGTAGGCACAGATACGCAGTATTTT. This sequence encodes CASSLDVGTDTQYF.

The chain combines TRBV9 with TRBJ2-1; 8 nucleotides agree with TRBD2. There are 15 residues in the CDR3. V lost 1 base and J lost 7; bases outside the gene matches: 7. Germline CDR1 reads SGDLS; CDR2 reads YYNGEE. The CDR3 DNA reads TGTGCCAGCAGCGTACACGGGGGGGCCGTTAATGAGCAGTTCTTC. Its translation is CASSVHGGAVNEQFF.

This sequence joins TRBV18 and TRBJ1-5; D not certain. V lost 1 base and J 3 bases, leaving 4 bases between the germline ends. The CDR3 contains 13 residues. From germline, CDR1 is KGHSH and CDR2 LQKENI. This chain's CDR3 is CASSPHFNQPQHF. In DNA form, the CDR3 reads TGTGCCAGCTCACCACACTTCAATCAGCCCCAGCATTTT.

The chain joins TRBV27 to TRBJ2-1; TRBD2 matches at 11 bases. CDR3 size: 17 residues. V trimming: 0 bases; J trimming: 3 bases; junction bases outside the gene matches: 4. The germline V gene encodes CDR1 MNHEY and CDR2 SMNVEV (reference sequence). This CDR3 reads CASSLSASGGLYNEQFF. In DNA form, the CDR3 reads TGTGCCAGCAGTTTATCAGCTAGCGGGGGGCTCTACAATGAGCAGTTCTTC.

As DNA, the CDR3 is TGCAGCGTTGTAGGACAGCTTAAAAACATTCAGTACTTC. Encoded protein: CSVVGQLKNIQYF. The chain combines TRBV29-1 with TRBJ2-4; possibly TRBD1 for D (6 bases). Germline-derived CDR1 and CDR2 are SQVTM and ANQGSEA. V was cut by 4 bases and J by 4 bases, with 11 bases left in between. The CDR3 runs to 13 residues.

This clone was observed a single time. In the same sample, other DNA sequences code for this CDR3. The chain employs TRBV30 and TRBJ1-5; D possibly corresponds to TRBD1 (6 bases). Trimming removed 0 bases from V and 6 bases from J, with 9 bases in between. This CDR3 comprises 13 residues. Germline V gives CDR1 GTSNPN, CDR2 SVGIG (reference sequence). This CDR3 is CAWSVQGGQPQHF. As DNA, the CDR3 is TGTGCCTGGAGTGTACAGGGAGGTCAGCCCCAGCATTTT.

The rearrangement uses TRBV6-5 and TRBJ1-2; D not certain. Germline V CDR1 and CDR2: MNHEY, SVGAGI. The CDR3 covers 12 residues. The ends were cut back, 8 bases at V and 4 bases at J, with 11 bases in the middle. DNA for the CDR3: TGTGCCAGCTTTTATACAAGCTATGGCTACACCTTC. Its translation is CASFYTSYGYTF.

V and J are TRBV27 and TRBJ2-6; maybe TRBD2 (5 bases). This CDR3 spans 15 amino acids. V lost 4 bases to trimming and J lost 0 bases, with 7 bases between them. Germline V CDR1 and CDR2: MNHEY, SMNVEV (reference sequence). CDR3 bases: TGTGCCAGCAGTTATACTAGCTCTGGGGCCAACGTCCTGACTTTC. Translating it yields CASSYTSSGANVLTF.